This entry lists 5 T cell receptor beta chains sequenced from one sample in a study of OX40 agonist ivuxolimab in advanced cancers. Using immunoSEQ multiplex PCR, the repertoire was profiled, and TCRdb retains in-frame clones only, with some absent. The sample holds 15,000 to 20,000 clones, around 70% seen once. This sample comprised CD4+ or CD8+ T cells sorted from blood, obtained in a trial of the OX40 agonist ivuxolimab. The receptors here all came from an adult with an advanced solid tumor such as melanoma, head and neck, liver or kidney cancer.

The chain is built from TRBV6-5 and TRBJ2-7, with D maybe TRBD1 (8 bases). Germline CDR1 is MNHEY and CDR2 is SVGAGI. V lost 5 bases and J lost 4, with 18 bases in between. This CDR3 spans 15 amino acids. CDR3 bases: TGTGCCAGCAGTCCGTGGACAGGGAGGGGGTACGAGCAGTACTTC. This sequence encodes CASSPWTGRGYEQYF.

The rearrangement uses TRBV7-8 and TRBJ2-7; perhaps TRBD1 as D (6 bases). Trimming shortened V by 6 bases and J by 1 base, and 16 bases separated the two germline ends. Germline V gene data show CDR1 as SGHVS and CDR2 as FQNEAQ. This CDR3 contains 15 residues. CDR3: CASRPFQGPSYEQYF. In DNA form, the CDR3 reads TGTGCCAGCAGGCCATTTCAGGGGCCATCCTACGAGCAGTACTTC.

A remark on this clone: A read error may account for a junction end that differs from germline. Different DNA sequences within this sample yield the same CDR3. V is TRBV11-2 and J is TRBJ2-7; no definite D call. The length of the CDR3 is 11 residues. Germline V gene data show CDR1 as SGHAT and CDR2 as FQNNGV. Here the CDR3 DNA reads TGCGCCAGCAGCTCGGTTGCCGAGCAGTACTTC. Its protein product is CASSSVAEQYF. The complete variable domain, with remaining parts taken from reference TRBV11-2 and TRBJ2-7, reads EAGVAQSPRYKIIEKRQSVAFWCNPISGHATLYWYQQILGQGPKLLIQFQNNGVVDDSQLPKDRFSAERLKGVDSTLKIQPAKLEDSAVYLCASSSVAEQYFGPGTRLTVT.

This sequence joins TRBV6-5 and TRBJ2-3; D gene ambiguous. CDR1 and CDR2 from the germline V gene are MNHEY and SVGAGI. V shed 7 bases and J shed 0 bases, with 8 bases lying between them. CDR3 length equals 13 residues. This chain's CDR3 is CASKAPSTDTQYF. DNA for the CDR3: TGTGCCAGCAAGGCCCCTAGCACAGATACGCAGTATTTT.

J is TRBJ2-7 and V is TRBV5-8; 7 bases fit TRBD2. J was trimmed by 4 bases and V by 2 bases; bases with no gene match: 12. CDR1 is SGHTS, CDR2 YDEGEE, per germline. CDR3 length equals 16 residues. CDR3 loop: CASSFKRGKEVYEQYF. CDR3 sequence (DNA): TGTGCCAGCAGCTTTAAGCGGGGAAAGGAGGTATACGAGCAGTACTTC.